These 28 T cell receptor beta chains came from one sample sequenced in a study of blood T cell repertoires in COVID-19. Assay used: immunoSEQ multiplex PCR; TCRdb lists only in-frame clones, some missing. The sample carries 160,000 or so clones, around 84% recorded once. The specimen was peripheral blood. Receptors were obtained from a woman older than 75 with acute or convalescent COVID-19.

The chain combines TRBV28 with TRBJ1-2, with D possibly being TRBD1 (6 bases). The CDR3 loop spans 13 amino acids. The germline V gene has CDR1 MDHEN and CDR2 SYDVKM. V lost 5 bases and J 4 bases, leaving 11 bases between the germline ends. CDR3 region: CASSLGGVYGYTF. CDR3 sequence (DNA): TGTGCCAGCAGTCTAGGGGGGGTCTATGGCTACACCTTC.

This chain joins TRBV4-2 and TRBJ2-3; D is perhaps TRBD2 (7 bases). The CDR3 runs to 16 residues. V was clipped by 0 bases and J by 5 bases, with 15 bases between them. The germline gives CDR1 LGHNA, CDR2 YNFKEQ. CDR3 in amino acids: CASSQDRGASGDTQYF. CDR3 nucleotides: TGTGCCAGCAGCCAAGACCGGGGGGCATCGGGAGATACGCAGTATTTT.

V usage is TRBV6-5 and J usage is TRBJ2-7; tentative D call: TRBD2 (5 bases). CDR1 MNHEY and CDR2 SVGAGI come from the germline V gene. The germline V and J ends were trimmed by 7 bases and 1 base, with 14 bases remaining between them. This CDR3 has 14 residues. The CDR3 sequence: CASTYVAGSYEQYF. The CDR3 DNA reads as TGTGCCAGCACATACGTGGCGGGTTCCTACGAGCAGTACTTC.

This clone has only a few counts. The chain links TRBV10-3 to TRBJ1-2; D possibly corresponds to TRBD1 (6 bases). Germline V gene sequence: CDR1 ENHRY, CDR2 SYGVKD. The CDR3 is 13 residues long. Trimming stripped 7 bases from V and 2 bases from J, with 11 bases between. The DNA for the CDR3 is TGTGCCATCAACCAGGACAGAAACTATGGCTACACCTTC. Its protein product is CAINQDRNYGYTF.

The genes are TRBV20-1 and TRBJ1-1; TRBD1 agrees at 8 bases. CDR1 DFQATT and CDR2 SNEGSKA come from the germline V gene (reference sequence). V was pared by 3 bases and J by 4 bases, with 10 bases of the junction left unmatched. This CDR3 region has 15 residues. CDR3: CSASADRGWGTEAFF. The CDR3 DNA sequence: TGCAGTGCTAGTGCAGACAGGGGCTGGGGCACTGAAGCTTTCTTT.

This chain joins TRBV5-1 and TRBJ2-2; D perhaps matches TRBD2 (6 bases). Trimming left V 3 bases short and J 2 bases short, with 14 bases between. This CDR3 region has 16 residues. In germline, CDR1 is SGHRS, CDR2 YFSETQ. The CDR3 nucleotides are TGCGCCAGCAGCTCCTTAGCGGTCCGAAACACCGGGGAGCTGTTTTTT. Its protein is CASSSLAVRNTGELFF.

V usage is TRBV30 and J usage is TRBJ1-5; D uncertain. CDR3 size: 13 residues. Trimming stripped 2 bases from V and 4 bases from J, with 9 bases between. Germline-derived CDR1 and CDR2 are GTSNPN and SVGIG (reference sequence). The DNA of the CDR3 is TGTGCCTGGAGTCCGGGAGGAAATCAGCCCCAGCATTTT. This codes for CAWSPGGNQPQHF.

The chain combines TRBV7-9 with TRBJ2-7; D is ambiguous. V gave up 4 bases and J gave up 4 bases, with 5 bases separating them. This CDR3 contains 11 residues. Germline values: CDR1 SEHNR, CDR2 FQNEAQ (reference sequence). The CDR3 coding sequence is TGTGCCAGCAGCTCCCTTTACGAGCAGTACTTC. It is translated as CASSSLYEQYF.

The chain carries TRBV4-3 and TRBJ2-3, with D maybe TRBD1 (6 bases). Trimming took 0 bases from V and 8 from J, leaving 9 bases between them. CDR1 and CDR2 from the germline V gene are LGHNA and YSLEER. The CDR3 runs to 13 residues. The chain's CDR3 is CASSQEGAGTQYF. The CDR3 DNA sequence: TGCGCCAGCAGCCAAGAGGGGGCTGGTACGCAGTATTTT.

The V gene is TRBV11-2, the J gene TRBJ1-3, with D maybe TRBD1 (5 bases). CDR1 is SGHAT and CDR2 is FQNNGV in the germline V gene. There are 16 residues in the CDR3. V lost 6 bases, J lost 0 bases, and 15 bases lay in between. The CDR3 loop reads CASSYNPQVSGNTIYF. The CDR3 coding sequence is TGTGCCAGCAGTTACAACCCACAGGTCTCTGGAAACACCATATATTTT.

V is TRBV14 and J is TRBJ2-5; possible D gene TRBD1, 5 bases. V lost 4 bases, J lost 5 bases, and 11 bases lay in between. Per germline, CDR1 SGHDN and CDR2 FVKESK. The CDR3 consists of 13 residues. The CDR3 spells CASSRSGWETQYF. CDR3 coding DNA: TGTGCCAGCAGCCGTTCAGGGTGGGAGACCCAGTACTTC. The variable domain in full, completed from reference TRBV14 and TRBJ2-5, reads EAGVTQFPSHSVIEKGQTVTLRCDPISGHDNLYWYRRVMGKEIKFLLHFVKESKQDESGMPNNRFLAERTGGTYSTLKVQPAELEDSGVYFCASSRSGWETQYFGPGTRLLVL.

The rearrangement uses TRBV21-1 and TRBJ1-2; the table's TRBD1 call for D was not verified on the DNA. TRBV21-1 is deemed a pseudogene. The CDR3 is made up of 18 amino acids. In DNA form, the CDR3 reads TGTGCCAGCAGCAAAGCGCTTTGGTTGGAGACAGCCGCTTATGGCTACACCTTC. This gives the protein CASSKALWLETAAYGYTF.

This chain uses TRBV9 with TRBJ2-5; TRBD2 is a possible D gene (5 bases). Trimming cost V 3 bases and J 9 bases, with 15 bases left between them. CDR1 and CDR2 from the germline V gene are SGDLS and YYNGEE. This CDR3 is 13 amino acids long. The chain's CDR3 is CASSGSSLGAQYF. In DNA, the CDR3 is TGTGCCAGCAGCGGGTCTTCCCTCGGGGCCCAGTACTTC.

In nucleotides, the CDR3 is TGTGCCAGCAGTTTACAGTATGGCTACACCTTC. Residues: CASSLQYGYTF. The chain links TRBV12-3 or TRBV12-4 to TRBJ1-2, with D unresolved. CDR3 length: 11 amino acids. Trimming pared 2 bases from V and 5 bases from J, leaving 3 bases between.

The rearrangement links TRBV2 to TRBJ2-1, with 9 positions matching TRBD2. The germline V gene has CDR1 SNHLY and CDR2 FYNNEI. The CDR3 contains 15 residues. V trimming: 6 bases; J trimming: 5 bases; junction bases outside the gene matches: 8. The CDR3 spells CASRRLAEINNEQFF. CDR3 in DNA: TGTGCCAGCAGACGACTAGCGGAAATAAACAATGAGCAGTTCTTC.

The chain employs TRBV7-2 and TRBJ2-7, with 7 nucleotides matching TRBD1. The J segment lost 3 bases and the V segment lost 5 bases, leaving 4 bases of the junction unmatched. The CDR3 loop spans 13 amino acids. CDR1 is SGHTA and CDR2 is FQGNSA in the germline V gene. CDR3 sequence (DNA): TGTGCCAGCAGCCTAACAGGGGTCTACGAGCAGTACTTC. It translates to CASSLTGVYEQYF.

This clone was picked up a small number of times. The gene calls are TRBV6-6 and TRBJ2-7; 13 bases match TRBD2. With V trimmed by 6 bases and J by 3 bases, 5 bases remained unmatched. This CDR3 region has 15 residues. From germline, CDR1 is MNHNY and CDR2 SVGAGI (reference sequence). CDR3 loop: CASSLTSGGNYEQYF. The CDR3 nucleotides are TGTGCCAGCAGCCTGACTAGCGGGGGGAACTACGAGCAGTACTTC.

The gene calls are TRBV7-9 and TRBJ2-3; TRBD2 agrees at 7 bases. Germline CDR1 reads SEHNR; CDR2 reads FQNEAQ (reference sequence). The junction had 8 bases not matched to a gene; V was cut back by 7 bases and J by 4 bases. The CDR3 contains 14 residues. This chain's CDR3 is CASTSGGGADTQYF. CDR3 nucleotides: TGTGCCAGCACAAGTGGGGGAGGGGCAGATACGCAGTATTTT.

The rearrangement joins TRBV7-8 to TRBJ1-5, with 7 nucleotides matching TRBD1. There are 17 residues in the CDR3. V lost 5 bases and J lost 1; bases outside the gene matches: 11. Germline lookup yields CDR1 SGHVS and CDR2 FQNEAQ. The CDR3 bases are TGTGCCAGCAGCCAGGGACAGATCGTCGGCAGCAATCAGCCCCAGCATTTT. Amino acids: CASSQGQIVGSNQPQHF. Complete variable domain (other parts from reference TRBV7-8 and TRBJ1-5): GAGVSQSPRYKVAKRGQDVALRCDPISGHVSLFWYQQALGQGPEFLTYFQNEAQLDKSGLPSDRFFAERPEGSVSTLKIQRTQQEDSAVYLCASSQGQIVGSNQPQHFGDGTRLSIL.

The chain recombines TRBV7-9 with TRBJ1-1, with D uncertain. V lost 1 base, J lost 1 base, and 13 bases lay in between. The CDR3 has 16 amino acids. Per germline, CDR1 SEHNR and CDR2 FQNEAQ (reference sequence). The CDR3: CASSLGPPVENTEAFF. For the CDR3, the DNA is TGTGCCAGCAGCTTAGGCCCCCCAGTCGAGAACACTGAAGCTTTCTTT.

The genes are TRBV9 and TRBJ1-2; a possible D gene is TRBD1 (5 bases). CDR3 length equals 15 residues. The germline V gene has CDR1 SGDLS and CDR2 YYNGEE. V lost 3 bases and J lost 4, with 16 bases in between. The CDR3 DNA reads TGTGCCAGCAGCGCTTTCGGCGGGACGTCCTATGGCTACACCTTC. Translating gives CASSAFGGTSYGYTF.

The CDR3 bases are TGTGCCAGCAGCTTACTTCCTCGCACCGGGGAGCTGTTTTTT. Its translation is CASSLLPRTGELFF. The rearrangement uses TRBV7-9 and TRBJ2-2, with D hard to call. The CDR3 has 14 residues. Germline CDR1 reads SEHNR; CDR2 reads FQNEAQ (reference sequence). The V and J ends lost 2 bases and 4 bases respectively, with 8 bases between them. Full variable domain (remainder filled in from reference TRBV7-9 and TRBJ2-2): DTGVSQNPRHKITKRGQNVTFRCDPISEHNRLYWYRQTLGQGPEFLTYFQNEAQLEKSRLLSDRFSAERPKGSFSTLEIQRTEQGDSAMYLCASSLLPRTGELFFGEGSRLTVL.

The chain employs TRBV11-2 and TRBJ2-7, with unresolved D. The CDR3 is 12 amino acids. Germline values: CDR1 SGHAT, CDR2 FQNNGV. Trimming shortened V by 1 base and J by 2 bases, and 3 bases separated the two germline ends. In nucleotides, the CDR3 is TGTGCCAGCAGCTTAGGTACCTACGAGCAGTACTTC. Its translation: CASSLGTYEQYF.

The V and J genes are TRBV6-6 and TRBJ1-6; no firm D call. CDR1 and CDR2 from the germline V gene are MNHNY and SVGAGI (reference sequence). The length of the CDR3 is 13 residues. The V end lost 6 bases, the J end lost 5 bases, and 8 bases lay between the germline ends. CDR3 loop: CASRQTDNSPLHF. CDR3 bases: TGTGCCAGCAGGCAAACAGATAATTCACCCCTCCACTTT.

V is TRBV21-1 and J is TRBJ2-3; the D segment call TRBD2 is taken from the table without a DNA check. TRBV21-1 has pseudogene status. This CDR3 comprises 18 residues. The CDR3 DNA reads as TGTGCCAGCAGCAAAGTTATTGGGGCTAGCGGGCTCACAGATACGCAGTATTTT. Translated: CASSKVIGASGLTDTQYF.

The CDR3 nucleotides read TGTGCCAGTAGTGCGGGACTAGCGGGGGCCCGGGCGCAGTTCTTC. It codes for CASSAGLAGARAQFF. The chain couples TRBV19 to TRBJ2-1, with 14 bases identical to TRBD2. This CDR3 region has 15 residues. J lost 12 bases, V lost 5 bases, and 9 bases had no gene match. The germline V gene has CDR1 LNHDA and CDR2 SQIVND (reference sequence).

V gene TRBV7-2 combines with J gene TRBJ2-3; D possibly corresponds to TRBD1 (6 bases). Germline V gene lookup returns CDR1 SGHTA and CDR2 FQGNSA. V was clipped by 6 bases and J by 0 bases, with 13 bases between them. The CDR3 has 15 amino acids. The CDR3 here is CASRVQGTSTDTQYF. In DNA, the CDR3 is TGTGCCAGCAGGGTACAGGGAACTAGCACAGATACGCAGTATTTT. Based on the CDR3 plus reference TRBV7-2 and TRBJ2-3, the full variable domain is GAGVSQSPSNKVTEKGKDVELRCDPISGHTALYWYRQSLGQGLEFLIYFQGNSAPDKSGLPSDRFSAERTGGSVSTLTIQRTQQEDSAVYLCASRVQGTSTDTQYFGPGTRLTVL.

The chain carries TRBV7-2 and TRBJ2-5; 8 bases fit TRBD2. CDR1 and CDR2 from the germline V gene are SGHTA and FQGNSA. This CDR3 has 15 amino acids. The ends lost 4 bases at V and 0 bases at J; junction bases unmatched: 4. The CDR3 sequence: CASSSQAGDQETQYF. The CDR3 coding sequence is TGTGCCAGCAGCTCCCAAGCGGGGGACCAAGAGACCCAGTACTTC.